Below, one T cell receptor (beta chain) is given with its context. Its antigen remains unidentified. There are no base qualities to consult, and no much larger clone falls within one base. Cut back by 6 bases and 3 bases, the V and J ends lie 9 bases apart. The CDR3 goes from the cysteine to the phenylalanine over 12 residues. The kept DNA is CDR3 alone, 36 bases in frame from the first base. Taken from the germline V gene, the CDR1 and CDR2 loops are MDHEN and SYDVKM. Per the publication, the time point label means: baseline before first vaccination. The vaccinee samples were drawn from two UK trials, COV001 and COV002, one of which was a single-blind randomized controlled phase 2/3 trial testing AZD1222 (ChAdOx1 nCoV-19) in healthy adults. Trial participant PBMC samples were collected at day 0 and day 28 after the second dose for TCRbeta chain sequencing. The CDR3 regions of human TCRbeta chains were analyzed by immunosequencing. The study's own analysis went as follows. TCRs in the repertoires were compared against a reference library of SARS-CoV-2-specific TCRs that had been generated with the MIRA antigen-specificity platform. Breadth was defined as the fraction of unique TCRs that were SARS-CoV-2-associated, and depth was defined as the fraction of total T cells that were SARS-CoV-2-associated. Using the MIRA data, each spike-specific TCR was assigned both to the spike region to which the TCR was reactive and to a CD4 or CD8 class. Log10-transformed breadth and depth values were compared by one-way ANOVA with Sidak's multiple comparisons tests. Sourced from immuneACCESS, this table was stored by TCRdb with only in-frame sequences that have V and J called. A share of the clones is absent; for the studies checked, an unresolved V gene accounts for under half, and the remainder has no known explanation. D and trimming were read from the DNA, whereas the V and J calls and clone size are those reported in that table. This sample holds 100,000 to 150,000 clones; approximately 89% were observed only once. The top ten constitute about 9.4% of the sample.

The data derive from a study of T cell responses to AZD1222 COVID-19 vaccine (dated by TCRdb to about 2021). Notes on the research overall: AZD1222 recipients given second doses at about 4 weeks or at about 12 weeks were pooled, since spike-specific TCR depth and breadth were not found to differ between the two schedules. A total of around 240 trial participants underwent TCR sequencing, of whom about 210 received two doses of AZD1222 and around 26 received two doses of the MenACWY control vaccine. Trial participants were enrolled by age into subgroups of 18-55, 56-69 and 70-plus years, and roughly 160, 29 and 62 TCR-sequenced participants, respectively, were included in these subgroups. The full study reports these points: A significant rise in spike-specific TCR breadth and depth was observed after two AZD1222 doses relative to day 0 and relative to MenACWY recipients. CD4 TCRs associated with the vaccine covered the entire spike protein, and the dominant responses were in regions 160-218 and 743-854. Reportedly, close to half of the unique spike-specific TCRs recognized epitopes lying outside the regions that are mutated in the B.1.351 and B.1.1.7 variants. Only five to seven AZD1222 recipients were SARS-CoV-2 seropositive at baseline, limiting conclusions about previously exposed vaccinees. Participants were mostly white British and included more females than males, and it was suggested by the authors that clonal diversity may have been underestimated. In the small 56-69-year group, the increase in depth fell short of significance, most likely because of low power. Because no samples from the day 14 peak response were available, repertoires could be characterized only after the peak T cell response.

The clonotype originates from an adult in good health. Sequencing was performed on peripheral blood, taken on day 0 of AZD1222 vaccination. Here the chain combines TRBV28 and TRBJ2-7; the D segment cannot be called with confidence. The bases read TGTGCCAGCAGCCCCTCCCTCTACGAGCAGTACTTC. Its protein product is CASSPSLYEQYF.